Each of the 8 T cell receptor beta chains below was sequenced from the same sample in a study of blood T cell repertoires in COVID-19. Libraries were prepared by immunoSEQ multiplex PCR; TCRdb keeps only in-frame clonotypes and omits some of them. This sample has nearly 350,000 clones, with roughly 87% found just once. Sequenced: PBMCs or T cells enriched from blood (not recorded which). These receptors were obtained from a woman aged 30 to 39 who had recovered from COVID-19.

This clone was seen just once. The chain joins TRBV21-1 to TRBJ1-3; TRBD1 reflects the table's D call only, with no check against the DNA. TRBV21-1 is recorded as a pseudogene. The CDR3 extends over 19 amino acids. CDR3 loop: CASSKVGSGQGDPGNTIYF. Written as DNA, the CDR3 is TGTGCCAGCAGCAAAGTGGGGTCGGGACAGGGGGATCCAGGAAACACCATATATTTT.

The chain joins TRBV6-5 to TRBJ2-2; 9 bases line up with TRBD1. CDR1 is MNHEY, CDR2 SVGAGI, per germline. The CDR3 is made up of 15 amino acids. V gave up 6 bases and J gave up 6 bases; unmatched junction bases: 8. The CDR3 DNA follows: TGTGCCAGCAGACGAGGGACAGGGCGGGCCGGGGAGCTGTTTTTT. Protein: CASRRGTGRAGELFF.

CDR3: CASSFDRAGLNEQFF. CDR3 DNA sequence: TGTGCCAGCAGCTTCGACAGGGCTGGATTGAATGAGCAGTTCTTC. The V and J genes are TRBV7-2 and TRBJ2-1; TRBD1 aligns across 7 bases. Germline CDR1 is SGHTA and CDR2 is FQGNSA. With 3 bases clipped from V and 7 bases from J, the junction kept 9 bases outside the gene matches. There are 15 residues in the CDR3.

J is TRBJ1-3 and V is TRBV2; perhaps TRBD1 as D (6 bases). CDR3 length: 14 residues. The V gene's germline CDR1 is SNHLY and CDR2 FYNNEI. The V gene lost 5 bases and the J gene lost 11 bases, with 19 bases spanning the gap. CDR3 DNA: TGTGCCAGCAGTTCTGCCAGGGTGGACAGCGCCATATATTTT. It specifies CASSSARVDSAIYF.

Turning to this clone: Distinct nucleotide sequences in the sample also encode this CDR3. The chain combines TRBV30 with TRBJ1-3; D gene ambiguous. The germline gives CDR1 GTSNPN, CDR2 SVGIG (reference sequence). The CDR3 sequence is 13 residues long. Trimming took 0 bases from V and 4 from J, leaving 7 bases between them. The CDR3 loop is CAWSVLTGNTIYF. The CDR3 DNA is TGTGCCTGGAGTGTATTAACAGGAAACACCATATATTTT.

CDR3 DNA: TGTGCCAGCAGTGAAGACAGGGGAGGCGAGCAGTACTTC. This codes for CASSEDRGGEQYF. V usage is TRBV6-1 and J usage is TRBJ2-7, with TRBD1 as a possible D gene (7 bases). The germline CDR1 and CDR2 sequences are MNHNS and SASEGT. The CDR3 sequence is 13 residues long. The V end lost 1 base, the J end lost 6 bases, and 10 bases lay between the germline ends.

The chain uses TRBV5-4 and TRBJ2-2; the match to TRBD1 covers 9 bases. This CDR3 spans 17 amino acids. V gave up 2 bases and J gave up 5 bases; unmatched junction bases: 10. Germline assignment: CDR1 SGHNT and CDR2 YYREEE (reference sequence). The CDR3 nucleotides are TGTGCCAGCAGCTTTAGAGGGAGACAGGGGGTTACCGGGGAGCTGTTTTTT. Protein: CASSFRGRQGVTGELFF.

The rearrangement joins TRBV28 to TRBJ2-5; tentative D call: TRBD2 (6 bases). The CDR3 extends over 15 amino acids. CDR1 is MDHEN and CDR2 is SYDVKM in the germline V gene. V was clipped by 5 bases and J by 5 bases, with 18 bases between them. CDR3 amino acids: CASSSRRARTETQYF. The CDR3 nucleotides are TGTGCCAGCAGTAGCCGGAGGGCCCGTACGGAGACCCAGTACTTC.